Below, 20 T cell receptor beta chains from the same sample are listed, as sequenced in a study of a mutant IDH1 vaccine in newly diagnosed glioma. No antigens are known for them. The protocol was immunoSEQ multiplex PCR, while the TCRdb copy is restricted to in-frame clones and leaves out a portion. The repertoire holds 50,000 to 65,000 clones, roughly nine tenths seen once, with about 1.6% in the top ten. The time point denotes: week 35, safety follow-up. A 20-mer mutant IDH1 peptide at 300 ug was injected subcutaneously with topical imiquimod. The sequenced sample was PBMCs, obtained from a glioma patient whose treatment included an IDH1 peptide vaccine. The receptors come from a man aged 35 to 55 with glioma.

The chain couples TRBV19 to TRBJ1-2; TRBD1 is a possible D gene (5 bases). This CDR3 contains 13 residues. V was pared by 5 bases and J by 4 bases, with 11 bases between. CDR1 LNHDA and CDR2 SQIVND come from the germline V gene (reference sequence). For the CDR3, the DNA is TGTGCCAGTAGTTGGGCGGACACCTATGGCTACACCTTC. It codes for CASSWADTYGYTF.

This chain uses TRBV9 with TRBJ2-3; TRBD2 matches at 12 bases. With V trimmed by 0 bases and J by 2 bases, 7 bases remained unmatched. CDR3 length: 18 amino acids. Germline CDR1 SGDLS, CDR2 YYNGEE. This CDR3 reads CASSVASSGGGHTDTQYF. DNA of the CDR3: TGTGCCAGCAGCGTAGCGTCTAGCGGGGGGGGCCACACAGATACGCAGTATTTT.

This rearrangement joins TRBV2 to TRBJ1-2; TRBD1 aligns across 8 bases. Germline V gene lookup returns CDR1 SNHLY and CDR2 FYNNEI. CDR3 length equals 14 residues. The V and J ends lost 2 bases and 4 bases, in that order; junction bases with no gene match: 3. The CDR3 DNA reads TGTGCCAGCAGTGAAAACGACAGGGGCTATGGCTACACCTTC. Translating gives CASSENDRGYGYTF.

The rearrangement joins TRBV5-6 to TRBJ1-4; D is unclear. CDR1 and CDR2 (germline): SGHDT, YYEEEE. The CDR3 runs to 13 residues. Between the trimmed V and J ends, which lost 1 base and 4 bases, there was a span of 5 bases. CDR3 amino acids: CASSLLLNEKLFF. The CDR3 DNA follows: TGTGCCAGCAGCTTGTTACTTAATGAAAAACTGTTTTTT. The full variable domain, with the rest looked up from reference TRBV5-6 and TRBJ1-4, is DAGVTQSPTHLIKTRGQQVTLRCSPKSGHDTVSWYQQALGQGPQFIFQYYEEEERQRGNFPDRFSGHQFPNYSSELNVNALLLGDSALYLCASSLLLNEKLFFGSGTQLSVL.

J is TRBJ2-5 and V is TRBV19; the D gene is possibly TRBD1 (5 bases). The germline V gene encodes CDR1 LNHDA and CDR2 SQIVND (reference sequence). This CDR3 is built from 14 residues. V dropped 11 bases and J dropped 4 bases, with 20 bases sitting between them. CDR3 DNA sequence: TGTGCCGATACCAGGGAATCCGTCTTAGAGACCCAGTACTTC. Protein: CADTRESVLETQYF.

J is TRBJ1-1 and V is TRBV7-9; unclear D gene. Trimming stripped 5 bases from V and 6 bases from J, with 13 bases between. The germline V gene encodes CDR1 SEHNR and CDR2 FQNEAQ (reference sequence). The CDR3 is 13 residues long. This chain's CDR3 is CASSPASGAEAFF. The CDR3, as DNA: TGTGCCAGCAGCCCGGCGTCGGGCGCTGAAGCTTTCTTT.

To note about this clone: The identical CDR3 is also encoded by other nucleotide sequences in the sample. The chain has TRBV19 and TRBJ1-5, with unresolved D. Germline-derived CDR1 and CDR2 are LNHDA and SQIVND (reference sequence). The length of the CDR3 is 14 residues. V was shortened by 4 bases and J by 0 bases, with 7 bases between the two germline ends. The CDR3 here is CASSRADSNQPQHF. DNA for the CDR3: TGTGCCAGTAGTAGAGCAGATAGCAATCAGCCCCAGCATTTT.

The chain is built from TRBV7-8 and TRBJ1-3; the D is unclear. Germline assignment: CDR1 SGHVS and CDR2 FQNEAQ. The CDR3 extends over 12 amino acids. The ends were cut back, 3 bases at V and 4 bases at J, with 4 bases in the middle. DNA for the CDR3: TGTGCCAGCAGCTTGACGGGAAACACCATATATTTT. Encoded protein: CASSLTGNTIYF.

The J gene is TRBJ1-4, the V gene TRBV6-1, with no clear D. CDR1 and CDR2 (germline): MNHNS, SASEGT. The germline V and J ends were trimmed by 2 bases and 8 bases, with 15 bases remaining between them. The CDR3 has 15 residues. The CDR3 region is CASSERSIRWEKLFF. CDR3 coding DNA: TGTGCCAGCAGTGAAAGGAGTATTCGGTGGGAAAAACTGTTTTTT.

CDR3 DNA sequence: TGCGCCAGCAGCCAAGATTACCCCCCAGGGGACAATCAGCCCCAGCATTTT. Translated, it gives CASSQDYPPGDNQPQHF. The V and J genes are TRBV4-3 and TRBJ1-5, with D possibly matching TRBD1 (6 bases). This CDR3 is 17 amino acids long. Germline V lookup: CDR1 LGHNA, CDR2 YSLEER. Trimming cost V 0 bases and J 3 bases, with 15 bases left between them.

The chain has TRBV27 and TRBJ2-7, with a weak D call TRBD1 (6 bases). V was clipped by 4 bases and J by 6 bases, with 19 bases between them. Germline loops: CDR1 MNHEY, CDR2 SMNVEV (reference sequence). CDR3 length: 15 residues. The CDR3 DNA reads TGTGCCAGCAGTTCACGACAGGTATCTTGGGGCGAGCAGTACTTC. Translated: CASSSRQVSWGEQYF.

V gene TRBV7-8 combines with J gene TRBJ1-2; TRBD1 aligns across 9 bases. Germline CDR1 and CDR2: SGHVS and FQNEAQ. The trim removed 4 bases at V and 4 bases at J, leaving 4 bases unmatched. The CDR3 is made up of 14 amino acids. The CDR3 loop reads CASSSGTGSYGYTF. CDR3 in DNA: TGTGCCAGCAGCTCCGGGACAGGGTCCTATGGCTACACCTTC.

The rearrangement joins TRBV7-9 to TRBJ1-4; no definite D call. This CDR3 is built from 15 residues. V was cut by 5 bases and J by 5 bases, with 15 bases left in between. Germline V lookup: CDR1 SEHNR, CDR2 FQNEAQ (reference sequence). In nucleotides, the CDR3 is TGTGCCAGCAGCCCAGGAGGAGGAGAGAATGAAAAACTGTTTTTT. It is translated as CASSPGGGENEKLFF.

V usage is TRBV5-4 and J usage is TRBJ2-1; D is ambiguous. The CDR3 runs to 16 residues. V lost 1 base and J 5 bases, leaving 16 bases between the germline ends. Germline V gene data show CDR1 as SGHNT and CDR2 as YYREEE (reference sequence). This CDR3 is CASSLFQLAENNEQFF. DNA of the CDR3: TGTGCCAGCAGCTTGTTTCAATTAGCTGAGAACAATGAGCAGTTCTTC.

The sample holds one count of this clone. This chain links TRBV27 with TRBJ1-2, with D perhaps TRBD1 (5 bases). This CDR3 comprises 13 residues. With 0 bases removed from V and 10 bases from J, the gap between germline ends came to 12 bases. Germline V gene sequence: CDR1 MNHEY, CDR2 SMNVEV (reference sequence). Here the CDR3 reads CASSLSAGLYYTF. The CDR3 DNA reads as TGTGCCAGCAGTTTATCAGCAGGGCTGTACTACACCTTC.

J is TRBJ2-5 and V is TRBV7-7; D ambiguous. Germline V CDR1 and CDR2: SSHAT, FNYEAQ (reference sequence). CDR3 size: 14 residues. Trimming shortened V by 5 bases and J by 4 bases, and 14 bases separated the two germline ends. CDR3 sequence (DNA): TGTGCCAGCAGCCCCCAAAGGGCCGGAGAGACCCAGTACTTC. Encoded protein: CASSPQRAGETQYF.

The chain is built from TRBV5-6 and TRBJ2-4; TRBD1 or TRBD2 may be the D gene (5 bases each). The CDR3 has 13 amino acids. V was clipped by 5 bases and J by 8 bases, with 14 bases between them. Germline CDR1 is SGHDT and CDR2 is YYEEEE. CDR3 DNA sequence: TGTGCCAGCAGACGGGACCCAGCGGACATTCAGTACTTC. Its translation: CASRRDPADIQYF.

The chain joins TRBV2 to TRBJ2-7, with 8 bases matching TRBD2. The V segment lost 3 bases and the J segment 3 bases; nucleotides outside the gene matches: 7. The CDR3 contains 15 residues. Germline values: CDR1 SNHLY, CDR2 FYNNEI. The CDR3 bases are TGTGCCAGCAGTGATAAAAGTAGCGGGAACTACGAGCAGTACTTC. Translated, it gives CASSDKSSGNYEQYF. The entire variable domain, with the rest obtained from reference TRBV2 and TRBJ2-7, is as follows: EPEVTQTPSHQVTQMGQEVILRCVPISNHLYFYWYRQILGQKVEFLVSFYNNEISEKSEIFDDQFSVERPDGSNFTLKIRSTKLEDSAMYFCASSDKSSGNYEQYFGPGTRLTVT.

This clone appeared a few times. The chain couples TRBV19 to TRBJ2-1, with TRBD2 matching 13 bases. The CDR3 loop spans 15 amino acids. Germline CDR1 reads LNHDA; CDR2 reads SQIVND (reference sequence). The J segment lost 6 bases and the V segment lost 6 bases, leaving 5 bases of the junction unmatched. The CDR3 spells CASRPTSGRANEQFF. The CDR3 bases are TGTGCCAGTAGGCCTACTAGCGGGAGGGCCAATGAGCAGTTCTTC.

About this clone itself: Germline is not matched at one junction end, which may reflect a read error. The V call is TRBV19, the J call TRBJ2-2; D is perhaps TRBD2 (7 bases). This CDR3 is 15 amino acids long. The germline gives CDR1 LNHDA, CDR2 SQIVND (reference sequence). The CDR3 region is CASRGGDRLTGELFF. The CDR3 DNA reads TGTGCAAGTAGGGGGGGCGATAGGCTCACCGGGGAGCTGTTTTTT.